A single sample is the source of the 10 T cell receptor beta chains below, sequenced in a study of T cell responses to AZD1222 COVID-19 vaccine. Profiling relied on immunoSEQ multiplex PCR, and the TCRdb table lists in-frame clones only, not all of them. This sample has around 130,000 clones, with 85% to 90% found just once. Sequences were derived from peripheral blood, sampled on day 0 of AZD1222 vaccination. These receptors were collected from an adult in good health.

This clone has more than one count but fewer than ten. The chain joins TRBV7-9 to TRBJ2-1; D unclear. In germline, CDR1 is SEHNR, CDR2 FQNEAQ (reference sequence). Trimming pared 5 bases from V and 6 bases from J, leaving 14 bases between. The CDR3 is 14 residues long. The CDR3 spells CASSLNSPSNEQFF. The CDR3 coding sequence is TGTGCCAGCAGCCTTAATTCGCCAAGCAATGAGCAGTTCTTC.

The chain recombines TRBV30 with TRBJ1-5; D not resolved. V was trimmed by 0 bases and J by 2 bases, leaving 8 bases between them. Germline loops: CDR1 GTSNPN, CDR2 SVGIG (reference sequence). The CDR3 is 14 residues long. The CDR3 DNA is TGTGCCTGGAGTGTTCTAGTCGGCAATCAGCCCCAGCATTTT. Its protein product is CAWSVLVGNQPQHF.

The chain joins TRBV11-3 to TRBJ2-5; D is possibly TRBD1 or TRBD2 (7 bases each). The V gene lost 4 bases and the J gene lost 7 bases, with 16 bases spanning the gap. CDR3 length equals 14 residues. CDR1 and CDR2 from the germline V gene are SGHNT and YENEEA. Here the CDR3 reads CASSSQGGGVTQYF. CDR3 DNA: TGTGCCAGCAGCTCCCAGGGGGGGGGCGTGACCCAGTACTTC.

V gene TRBV5-1 combines with J gene TRBJ1-2; no clear D. V was cut by 5 bases and J by 3 bases, with 14 bases left in between. This CDR3 has 14 residues. Germline V gene data show CDR1 as SGHRS and CDR2 as YFSETQ. Written as DNA, the CDR3 is TGCGCCAGCAGTTATGAAGGAGGAGACTATGGCTACACCTTC. Amino acids: CASSYEGGDYGYTF.

The chain employs TRBV10-2 and TRBJ1-4; the D gene is possibly TRBD1 (6 bases). The CDR3 has 14 residues. The germline CDR1 and CDR2 sequences are WSHSY and SAAADI. Trimming pared 5 bases from V and 7 bases from J, leaving 14 bases between. The DNA for the CDR3 is TGCGCCAGCAGTCCCGCTCTCAGGGGTGAAAAACTGTTTTTT. It translates to CASSPALRGEKLFF.

The chain links TRBV19 to TRBJ2-1; 7 bases line up with TRBD1. Losses at the gene ends were 6 bases for V and 0 bases for J; bases not matched to a gene: 5. This CDR3 has 15 amino acids. Germline loops: CDR1 LNHDA, CDR2 SQIVND (reference sequence). CDR3 DNA: TGTGCCAGTAGCTCCCCAGGGGGCTCCTACAATGAGCAGTTCTTC. Translated, it gives CASSSPGGSYNEQFF.

About this clone itself: In the same sample, other DNA sequences code for this CDR3. The rearrangement uses TRBV29-1 and TRBJ2-1; D not resolved. CDR3 length: 10 residues. Germline CDR1 and CDR2: SQVTM and ANQGSEA. V was clipped by 7 bases and J by 5 bases, with 6 bases between them. CDR3 DNA sequence: TGCAGCGCGTGGGACAATGAGCAGTTCTTC. It codes for CSAWDNEQFF.

This clone has only one observation. This chain uses TRBV3-1 (or the pseudogene TRBV3-2) with TRBJ1-2; D is perhaps TRBD1 (5 bases). Looked up from germline, CDR1 is LGHDT and CDR2 is YNNKEL (reference sequence). Trimming cost V 0 bases and J 5 bases, with 7 bases left between them. The CDR3 length is 13 residues. The CDR3 bases are TGTGCCAGCAGCCAAGACGACAGTTATGGCTACACCTTC. This codes for CASSQDDSYGYTF.

The chain joins TRBV14 to TRBJ2-3, with D unclear. The V gene's germline CDR1 is SGHDN and CDR2 FVKESK. The CDR3 covers 11 residues. V lost 4 bases, J lost 8 bases, and 7 bases lay in between. CDR3 in DNA: TGTGCCAGCAGCCTGCTCGGTACGCAGTATTTT. Protein: CASSLLGTQYF.

The chain uses TRBV9 and TRBJ1-1, with D possibly matching TRBD1 (5 bases). The V and J ends lost 0 bases and 5 bases respectively, with 14 bases between them. CDR1 SGDLS and CDR2 YYNGEE come from the germline V gene. The CDR3 extends over 15 amino acids. CDR3 region: CASSVVRDWGTEAFF. CDR3 in DNA: TGTGCCAGCAGCGTAGTTAGAGATTGGGGGACTGAAGCTTTCTTT.